This T cell receptor (beta chain) is drawn from a study of blood T cell repertoires in COVID-19. Overall study context: There were acute and convalescent COVID-19 samples, and they came from the United States, Italy and Spain. Sources were T cells, B-cell-depleted T cells, or PBMCs; the material itself was cDNA or gDNA.

Those enrolled in Seattle joined during active infection and were followed longitudinally afterward. Original processing methods: Estimation of nucleated cell counts relied on the amplification of reference gene primers. The assay was immunoSEQ multiplex PCR, and TCRdb's table has in-frame clones only and misses some. V, J and clone size derive from that table, while D and trimming were established from the DNA sequence. The data contain approximately 56,000 clones, roughly 87% of them seen just once; the ten biggest clones take up roughly 43%. V shed 4 bases and J shed 5 bases, with 14 bases lying between them. The CDR3 length is 14 residues. Germline V gene data show CDR1 as MGHRA and CDR2 as YSYEKL.

The rearrangement uses TRBV4-1 and TRBJ2-5; no reliable D call. The sample was peripheral blood. This TCR was sampled from a woman between 55 and 75 years old with COVID-19, enrolled during active disease. CDR3 sequence (DNA): TGCGCCAGCAGCCCGGCGGAGCTAAGGGAGACCCAGTACTTC. Protein product: CASSPAELRETQYF.